Each of the 4 T cell receptor beta chains below was sequenced from the same sample in a study of cytomegalovirus exposure and HLA in healthy donors. PCR involved 60 Vbeta and 13 Jbeta primers. Sequencing was performed with immunoSEQ multiplex PCR; in TCRdb, only in-frame clones are kept and a portion is missing. The sample lists approximately 100,000 clones, about 81% seen once, with about 1.5% in the top ten. The sample comprised PBMCs. The receptor source for this set is a man between 35 and 55 years old in good health and CMV-seronegative.

The genes are TRBV2 and TRBJ1-3, with D possibly being TRBD1 (6 bases). With 1 base removed from V and 2 bases from J, the gap between germline ends came to 12 bases. The CDR3 length is 16 residues. Germline V lookup: CDR1 SNHLY, CDR2 FYNNEI. This chain's CDR3 is CASSEVKGGAGNTIYF. In DNA, the CDR3 is TGTGCCAGCAGTGAAGTTAAGGGGGGGGCTGGAAACACCATATATTTT.

V and J are TRBV10-1 and TRBJ2-6, with D possibly TRBD1 on 5 matching bases. This CDR3 comprises 16 residues. The germline V gene has CDR1 WNHNN and CDR2 SYGVQD (reference sequence). V lost 6 bases and J lost 1, with 13 bases in between. CDR3 region: CASSAWQGSGANVLTF. As DNA, the CDR3 is TGCGCCAGCAGCGCCTGGCAGGGATCTGGGGCCAACGTCCTGACTTTC.

The J gene is TRBJ2-3, the V gene TRBV2; maybe TRBD1 (6 bases). CDR1 and CDR2 from the germline V gene are SNHLY and FYNNEI. The V and J ends lost 5 bases and 1 base respectively, with 16 bases between them. There are 16 residues in the CDR3. CDR3 nucleotide sequence: TGTGCCAGCAGTTCTTCCTTTAACAGGGGCACAGATACGCAGTATTTT. Protein: CASSSSFNRGTDTQYF.

This clone was found a few times. The CDR3 DNA is TGTGCCAGCAGTTCCCCGGGAGGGGCGAACACCGGGGAGCTGTTTTTT. It encodes CASSSPGGANTGELFF. This chain connects TRBV28 to TRBJ2-2; 8 nucleotides line up with TRBD2. Germline-derived CDR1 and CDR2 are MDHEN and SYDVKM. This CDR3 is 16 amino acids long. After removal of 4 bases from V and 0 bases from J, the junction contained 4 bases not matched to a gene.